Reported below is one TCR beta chain. Antigen: not known. This sample is part of a study of response to subunit inactivated influenza vaccine. Study results and caveats: Few new T cells, the authors suggested, are recruited by each seasonal influenza vaccination.

TCRdb fed the RT-PCR reads into MiXCR, producing one record per CDR3 protein. The sample gives 400,000 to 650,000 distinct CDR3 sequences, 6.5% to 8% of which show up once; around 14% is in the top ten. Germline assignment: CDR1 KGHSH and CDR2 LQKENI. The CDR3 extends over 15 amino acids. The V gene end was trimmed by 5 bases and the J gene end by 3 bases; junction bases not matched to a gene: 10. The sample in question was PBMCs from blood, obtained less than 25 months after vaccination. This clonotype was sampled from a man between 45 and 75 years old who received an inactivated influenza vaccine. The V call is TRBV18, the J call TRBJ2-7, with 7 bases identical to TRBD2. CDR3 sequence (DNA): TGTGCCAGCTCATTCGGAACTACGGGGGGCTACGAGCAGTACTTC. Translated, it gives CASSFGTTGGYEQYF.